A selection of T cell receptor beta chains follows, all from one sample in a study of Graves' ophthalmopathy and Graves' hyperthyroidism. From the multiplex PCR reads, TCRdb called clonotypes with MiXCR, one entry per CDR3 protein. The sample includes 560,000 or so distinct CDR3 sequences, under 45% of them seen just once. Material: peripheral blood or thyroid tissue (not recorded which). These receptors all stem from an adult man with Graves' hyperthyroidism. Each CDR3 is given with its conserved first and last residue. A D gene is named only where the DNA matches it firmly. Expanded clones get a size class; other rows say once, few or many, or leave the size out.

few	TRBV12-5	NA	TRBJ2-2	CASGETGDTGELFF	TGTGCTAGTGGTGAGACCGGGGACACCGGGGAGCTGTTTTTT
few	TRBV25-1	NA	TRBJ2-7	CASSDLGRGVYEQYF	TGTGCCAGCAGTGACCTTGGCAGGGGGGTCTACGAGCAGTACTTC
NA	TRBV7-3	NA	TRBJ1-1	CASSTSGSYNEQFF	TGTGCCAGCAGCACTAGCGGGAGTTACAATGAGCAGTTCTTT
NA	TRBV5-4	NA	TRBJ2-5	CASSLLAGGQQETQYF	TGTGCCAGCAGCTTGCTAGCAGGAGGTCAACAAGAGACCCAGTACTTC
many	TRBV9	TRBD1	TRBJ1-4	CASSARPSDRVSEKLFF	TGTGCCAGCAGCGCGCGCCCCTCTGACAGGGTGAGCGAAAAACTGTTTTTT
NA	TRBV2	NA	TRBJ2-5	CASSPEWAGLGGKETQYF	TGTGCCAGCAGCCCTGAGTGGGCAGGGTTAGGGGGAAAAGAGACCCAGTACTTC
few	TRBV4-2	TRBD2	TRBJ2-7	CASSPRLAGITYEQYF	TGTGCCAGCAGCCCCCGTTTAGCGGGGATTACCTACGAGCAGTACTTC
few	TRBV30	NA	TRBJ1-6	CAWSVQGANSPLHF	TGTGCCTGGAGTGTACAGGGTGCAAATTCACCCCTCCACTTT
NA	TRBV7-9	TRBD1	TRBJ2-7	CASSVTGGENTGELYF	TGTGCCAGCAGCGTCACAGGGGGCGAGAACACCGGGGAGCTGTACTTC
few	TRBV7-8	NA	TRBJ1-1	CASSLALQGITEAFF	TGTGCCAGCAGCTTAGCCCTGCAGGGTATCACTGAAGCTTTCTTT
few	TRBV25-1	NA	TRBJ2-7	CASSPVGGPSYEQYF	TGTGCCAGCAGCCCCGTCGGGGGACCGTCCTACGAGCAGTACTTC
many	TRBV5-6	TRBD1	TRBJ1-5	CASSLGTGAGQPQHF	TGTGCCAGCAGCTTGGGGACAGGGGCAGGACAGCCCCAGCATTTT
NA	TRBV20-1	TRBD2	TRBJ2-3	CSARPGTSGTDTQYF	TGCAGTGCTAGACCCGGGACTAGCGGCACAGATACGCAGTATTTT
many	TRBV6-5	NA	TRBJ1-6	CASSGAGRASPLHF	TGTGCCAGCAGTGGAGCCGGTAGAGCTTCACCCCTCCACTTT
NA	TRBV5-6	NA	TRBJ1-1	CAWSRRENTEAFF	TGTGCCTGGAGTAGACGGGAGAACACTGAAGCTTTCTTT
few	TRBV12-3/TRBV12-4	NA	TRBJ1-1	CASSERRGGYTEAFF	TGTGCCAGCAGTGAACGACGGGGGGGATACACTGAAGCTTTCTTT
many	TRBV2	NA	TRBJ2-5	CASSEFGRARGQTQYF	TGTGCCAGCAGTGAATTCGGCAGGGCGAGGGGACAGACCCAGTACTTC
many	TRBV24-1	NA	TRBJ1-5	CATSQYPSNQPQHF	TGTGCCACCAGCCAGTACCCTAGCAATCAGCCCCAGCATTTT
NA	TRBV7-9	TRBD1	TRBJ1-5	CASSLFTGEPQHF	TGTGCCAGCAGCCTCTTTACAGGGGAGCCCCAGCATTTT
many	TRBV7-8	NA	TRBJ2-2	CASSLWSGANTGELFF	TGTGCCAGCAGCTTATGGTCGGGAGCGAACACCGGGGAGCTGTTTTTT
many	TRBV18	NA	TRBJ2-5	CASSPKETQYF	TGTGCCAGCAGCCCTAAAGAGACCCAGTACTTC
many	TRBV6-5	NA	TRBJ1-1	CASSYEAGTEAFF	TGTGCCAGCAGTTACGAAGCGGGCACTGAAGCTTTCTTT
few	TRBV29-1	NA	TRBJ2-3	CSEGTDTQYF	TGCAGCGAGGGCACAGATACGCAGTATTTT
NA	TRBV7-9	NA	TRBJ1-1	CASSFAGRDEAFF	TGTGCCAGCAGCTTCGCCGGAAGAGATGAAGCTTTCTTT
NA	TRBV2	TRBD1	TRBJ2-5	CASRSGTGAETQYF	TGTGCCAGCAGGTCCGGGACAGGGGCGGAGACCCAGTACTTC
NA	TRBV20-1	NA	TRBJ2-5	CSAQGGLLEFF	TGCAGTGCCCAAGGGGGACTACTCGAGTTCTTC